This T cell receptor (beta chain) appears in the sequencing data of a study of T-cell memory formation after mild COVID-19. Study-wide points: Within pre-infection memory, some responding clones were found, suggesting cross-reactive memory joined.

The CDR3 contains 15 residues. Deletions cut 2 bases from V and 4 bases from J, with 15 bases between. Per germline, CDR1 MNHNY and CDR2 SVGAGI (reference sequence). MiXCR, applied by TCRdb to the 5' RACE reads, yields one record per CDR3 protein. The sample lists about 400,000 distinct CDR3 sequences, 16% occurring once. A few counts support this clonotype. Its antigen remains unidentified. The sequencing sample was made of PBMCs or a T cell subset sorted from them (not recorded which). The chain is built from TRBV6-6 and TRBJ2-7; D is unclear. The sequence was obtained from a man aged 18 to 30 who had mild COVID-19 (a few samples of this study predate the infection). Cell type and time point are not known. The CDR3 loop is CASSYEWQPEYEQYF. CDR3 DNA sequence: TGTGCCAGCAGTTACGAGTGGCAGCCAGAATACGAGCAGTACTTC.